This TCR beta chain was captured in a study of blood T cell repertoires in COVID-19. Whole-study context: Acute and convalescent COVID-19 specimens originated in the United States, Italy and Spain.

Concerning this clone: A read error may account for a junction end that differs from germline.

Germline V gene data show CDR1 as SGDLS and CDR2 as YYNGEE. The CDR3 is 12 amino acids. Original methodology: Counts of nucleated cells, estimated from reference gene primer amplification, were obtained. Sequencing used immunoSEQ multiplex PCR; TCRdb keeps in-frame clones, though not all of them. The V and J calls and clone size are taken from that table; D and trimming were inferred from the DNA. Among about 150,000 clones listed, around 78% were seen once. Input material: peripheral blood. The chain links TRBV9 to TRBJ1-1; 11 bases fit TRBD1. The receptor's source is a man of 80 years or more with acute or convalescent COVID-19. In DNA, the CDR3 is TGTGCCAGCAGCGGGACAGGGGGCGCGGGGACCTTT. It codes for CASSGTGGAGTF.